The rows below give T cell receptor beta chains drawn from one sample of a study of T cells in localized non-small cell lung cancer. Assay used: immunoSEQ multiplex PCR; TCRdb lists only in-frame clones, some missing. The sample records more than 15,000 clones, approximately 90% being singletons. The sample in question was peripheral blood, obtained before any cancer treatment. The receptors stem from a man aged 35 to 69 with stage I lung adenocarcinoma. Both conserved end residues are part of each CDR3. Fields, in order: V gene, J gene, clone size, D gene, CDR3 protein, CDR3 DNA. The D gene is left open where the match is weak. A clone size is listed for some rows: how often the clone was seen (once, few, many), or a class if it is expanded.

V gene: TRBV27
J gene: TRBJ2-7
clone size: -
D gene: TRBD2
CDR3 protein: CASSQGGSSYEQYF
CDR3 DNA: TGTGCCAGCAGTCAGGGCGGGAGCTCCTACGAGCAGTACTTC

V gene: TRBV6-5
J gene: TRBJ2-7
clone size: -
D gene: TRBD2
CDR3 protein: CASRAGAGYEQYF
CDR3 DNA: TGTGCCAGCAGAGCGGGGGCCGGATACGAGCAGTACTTC

V gene: TRBV11-2
J gene: TRBJ2-5
clone size: -
D gene: -
CDR3 protein: CASSLVRGWQETQYF
CDR3 DNA: TGTGCCAGCAGCTTAGTCCGGGGGTGGCAAGAGACCCAGTACTTC

V gene: TRBV4-2
J gene: TRBJ2-7
clone size: -
D gene: -
CDR3 protein: CASSRGVSYEQYF
CDR3 DNA: TGTGCCAGCAGCCGGGGGGTCTCCTACGAGCAGTACTTC

V gene: TRBV11-3
J gene: TRBJ2-2
clone size: -
D gene: -
CDR3 protein: CASSEGPTRELFF
CDR3 DNA: TGTGCCAGCAGCGAAGGGCCTACGCGGGAGCTGTTTTTT

V gene: TRBV19
J gene: TRBJ1-5
clone size: -
D gene: -
CDR3 protein: CASSSPQGAHQPQHF
CDR3 DNA: TGTGCCAGTAGTAGTCCCCAGGGAGCCCATCAGCCCCAGCATTTT

V gene: TRBV5-1
J gene: TRBJ1-1
clone size: -
D gene: -
CDR3 protein: CASSPNTQGMNTEAFF
CDR3 DNA: TGTGCCAGCAGCCCTAATACCCAGGGGATGAACACTGAAGCTTTCTTT

V gene: TRBV4-2
J gene: TRBJ2-5
clone size: -
D gene: TRBD2
CDR3 protein: CASSHTSGRAEETQYF
CDR3 DNA: TGTGCCAGCAGCCATACTAGCGGGAGGGCCGAGGAGACCCAGTACTTC

V gene: TRBV7-2
J gene: TRBJ1-4
clone size: few
D gene: -
CDR3 protein: CASSSLTRGNEKLFF
CDR3 DNA: TGTGCCAGCAGCTCTTTGACCCGGGGTAATGAAAAACTGTTTTTT

V gene: TRBV18
J gene: TRBJ1-6
clone size: -
D gene: -
CDR3 protein: CASSPAGAVNSPLHF
CDR3 DNA: TGTGCCAGCTCACCCGCAGGGGCAGTGAATTCACCCCTCCACTTT

V gene: TRBV4-2
J gene: TRBJ1-2
clone size: -
D gene: TRBD1
CDR3 protein: CASSSRDRGLANYGYTF
CDR3 DNA: TGTGCCAGCAGCAGTAGGGACAGGGGGTTGGCTAACTATGGCTACACCTTC

V gene: TRBV19
J gene: TRBJ2-1
clone size: -
D gene: -
CDR3 protein: CASSIDGVTQFF
CDR3 DNA: TGTGCCAGTAGTATAGATGGTGTCACTCAGTTCTTC

V gene: TRBV5-4
J gene: TRBJ2-1
clone size: -
D gene: TRBD2
CDR3 protein: CASSSAFGTSGGDNEQFF
CDR3 DNA: TGTGCCAGCAGCTCCGCCTTCGGGACTAGCGGGGGGGACAATGAGCAGTTCTTC

V gene: TRBV19
J gene: TRBJ2-6
clone size: -
D gene: TRBD1
CDR3 protein: CASSLGQGTSGANVLTF
CDR3 DNA: TGTGCCAGTAGTTTGGGACAGGGGACCTCTGGGGCCAACGTCCTGACTTTC

V gene: TRBV6-1
J gene: TRBJ1-2
clone size: once
D gene: -
CDR3 protein: CASSEAGYYGYTF
CDR3 DNA: TGTGCCAGCAGTGAAGCAGGCTACTATGGCTACACCTTC

V gene: TRBV9
J gene: TRBJ2-3
clone size: -
D gene: TRBD2
CDR3 protein: CASSVRGRAGRTDTQYF
CDR3 DNA: TGTGCCAGCAGCGTACGGGGTAGAGCGGGACGCACAGATACGCAGTATTTT

V gene: TRBV11-3
J gene: TRBJ2-3
clone size: -
D gene: TRBD2
CDR3 protein: CASSFGTSGGTDTQYF
CDR3 DNA: TGTGCCAGCAGCTTCGGGACTAGCGGGGGCACAGATACGCAGTATTTT

V gene: TRBV7-3
J gene: TRBJ2-1
clone size: -
D gene: -
CDR3 protein: CASSLTIGEQFF
CDR3 DNA: TGTGCCAGCAGCTTAACGATTGGTGAGCAGTTCTTC

V gene: TRBV5-4
J gene: TRBJ2-7
clone size: -
D gene: -
CDR3 protein: CASSLGGPSSYEQYF
CDR3 DNA: TGTGCCAGCAGCTTGGGGGGGCCAAGCTCCTACGAGCAGTACTTC

V gene: TRBV7-9
J gene: TRBJ1-2
clone size: few
D gene: TRBD1
CDR3 protein: CASSFSGGQSYGYTF
CDR3 DNA: TGTGCCAGCAGCTTTTCAGGGGGCCAAAGCTATGGCTACACCTTC

V gene: TRBV5-4
J gene: TRBJ2-3
clone size: once
D gene: -
CDR3 protein: CASSLASVPGTDTQYF
CDR3 DNA: TGTGCCAGCAGCTTGGCCAGTGTTCCGGGCACAGATACGCAGTATTTT

V gene: TRBV6-1
J gene: TRBJ2-5
clone size: -
D gene: TRBD2
CDR3 protein: CASSRGTSRETQYF
CDR3 DNA: TGTGCCAGCAGTCGGGGGACTAGCCGGGAGACCCAGTACTTC

V gene: TRBV29-1
J gene: TRBJ2-7
clone size: -
D gene: -
CDR3 protein: CSGGSSYEQYF
CDR3 DNA: TGCAGCGGAGGGTCCTCCTACGAGCAGTACTTC

V gene: TRBV7-9
J gene: TRBJ2-1
clone size: once
D gene: TRBD2
CDR3 protein: CASSLGGGGTYNEQFF
CDR3 DNA: TGTGCCAGCAGCCTAGGAGGCGGGGGGACCTACAATGAGCAGTTCTTC

V gene: TRBV5-1
J gene: TRBJ2-3
clone size: -
D gene: TRBD1
CDR3 protein: CASSLARTGGKDTQYF
CDR3 DNA: TGCGCCAGCAGCTTGGCCCGGACAGGGGGCAAAGATACGCAGTATTTT

V gene: TRBV15
J gene: TRBJ1-1
clone size: few
D gene: -
CDR3 protein: CATSSKGTEAFF
CDR3 DNA: TGTGCCACCAGCAGTAAAGGGACTGAAGCTTTCTTT

V gene: TRBV4-1
J gene: TRBJ1-1
clone size: -
D gene: -
CDR3 protein: CASSLSMGMNTEAFF
CDR3 DNA: TGCGCCAGCAGCCTCTCAATGGGGATGAACACTGAAGCTTTCTTT

V gene: TRBV5-1
J gene: TRBJ2-7
clone size: -
D gene: TRBD2
CDR3 protein: CASAGTSASRRDF
CDR3 DNA: TGCGCCAGCGCCGGGACTAGCGCCTCGAGACGCGACTTC

V gene: TRBV6-5
J gene: TRBJ1-1
clone size: -
D gene: -
CDR3 protein: CASSPLTGVNTEAFF
CDR3 DNA: TGTGCCAGCAGTCCCCTCACCGGAGTGAACACTGAAGCTTTCTTT

V gene: TRBV2
J gene: TRBJ1-1
clone size: -
D gene: -
CDR3 protein: CASSIFDTEAFF
CDR3 DNA: TGTGCCAGCAGTATTTTTGACACTGAAGCTTTCTTT

V gene: TRBV30
J gene: TRBJ2-2
clone size: -
D gene: TRBD2
CDR3 protein: CALDRASGTGELFF
CDR3 DNA: TGTGCCTTAGACCGGGCTAGCGGGACCGGGGAGCTGTTTTTT

V gene: TRBV11-2
J gene: TRBJ1-1
clone size: -
D gene: -
CDR3 protein: CASSLASWGTEAFF
CDR3 DNA: TGTGCCAGCAGCTTAGCCTCCTGGGGCACTGAAGCTTTCTTT

V gene: TRBV27
J gene: TRBJ2-3
clone size: -
D gene: -
CDR3 protein: CASSLGHSTDTQYF
CDR3 DNA: TGTGCCAGCAGTTTAGGTCACAGCACAGATACGCAGTATTTT

V gene: TRBV6-6
J gene: TRBJ1-5
clone size: few
D gene: -
CDR3 protein: CASSTEGQPQHF
CDR3 DNA: TGTGCCAGCAGTACTGAAGGGCAGCCCCAGCATTTT

V gene: TRBV28
J gene: TRBJ1-1
clone size: -
D gene: -
CDR3 protein: CASSFTWAENSTTTGNTEAFF
CDR3 DNA: TGTGCCAGCAGTTTTACTTGGGCGGAGAACTCTACCACGACAGGGAACACTGAAGCTTTCTTT

V gene: TRBV18
J gene: TRBJ2-3
clone size: -
D gene: -
CDR3 protein: CASSPAGRTTDTQYF
CDR3 DNA: TGTGCCAGCTCACCGGCAGGGAGGACAACAGATACGCAGTATTTT

V gene: TRBV5-6
J gene: TRBJ1-3
clone size: -
D gene: -
CDR3 protein: CASRRSGNTIYF
CDR3 DNA: TGTGCCAGCCGACGCTCTGGAAACACCATATATTTT

V gene: TRBV7-6
J gene: TRBJ2-3
clone size: once
D gene: TRBD1
CDR3 protein: CASSPRQGTTDTQYF
CDR3 DNA: TGTGCCAGCAGCCCGAGACAGGGAACCACAGATACGCAGTATTTT

V gene: TRBV19
J gene: TRBJ2-1
clone size: -
D gene: TRBD2
CDR3 protein: CASSNRLKGLAANEQFF
CDR3 DNA: TGTGCCAGTAGTAATCGGCTTAAGGGACTAGCTGCGAATGAGCAGTTCTTC

V gene: TRBV19
J gene: TRBJ2-7
clone size: -
D gene: -
CDR3 protein: CASRGSMSYEQYF
CDR3 DNA: TGTGCCAGTAGGGGGTCCATGTCCTACGAGCAGTACTTC

V gene: TRBV2
J gene: TRBJ2-1
clone size: -
D gene: TRBD2
CDR3 protein: CASSSGRGYNEQFF
CDR3 DNA: TGTGCCAGCAGTAGCGGGAGGGGGTACAATGAGCAGTTCTTC

V gene: TRBV28
J gene: TRBJ2-7
clone size: -
D gene: -
CDR3 protein: CASSLTQIIYEQYF
CDR3 DNA: TGTGCCAGCAGTTTAACCCAGATCATCTACGAGCAGTACTTC

V gene: TRBV2
J gene: TRBJ2-1
clone size: -
D gene: TRBD2
CDR3 protein: CASYGEGQSGGIYNEQFF
CDR3 DNA: TGTGCCAGCTATGGGGAGGGTCAGAGCGGGGGAATTTACAATGAGCAGTTCTTC

V gene: TRBV19
J gene: TRBJ2-3
clone size: -
D gene: TRBD2
CDR3 protein: CASTDSGGFDTQYF
CDR3 DNA: TGTGCCAGCACCGATAGCGGGGGCTTCGATACGCAGTATTTT

V gene: TRBV27
J gene: TRBJ1-5
clone size: once
D gene: -
CDR3 protein: CASSLSTRNQPQHF
CDR3 DNA: TGTGCCAGCAGTTTATCAACCAGAAATCAGCCCCAGCATTTT

V gene: TRBV27
J gene: TRBJ1-5
clone size: -
D gene: TRBD1
CDR3 protein: CASSDLWTGTNQPQHF
CDR3 DNA: TGTGCCAGCAGTGACCTCTGGACAGGGACAAATCAGCCCCAGCATTTT

V gene: TRBV6-6
J gene: TRBJ1-1
clone size: -
D gene: -
CDR3 protein: CASKLQSGAFF
CDR3 DNA: TGTGCCAGCAAATTACAAAGTGGAGCTTTCTTT

V gene: TRBV10-1
J gene: TRBJ2-7
clone size: -
D gene: TRBD1
CDR3 protein: CASSEAGGGEQYF
CDR3 DNA: TGCGCCAGCAGTGAAGCAGGGGGCGGCGAGCAGTACTTC

V gene: TRBV28
J gene: TRBJ1-3
clone size: -
D gene: -
CDR3 protein: CASSLGRPGNTIYF
CDR3 DNA: TGTGCCAGCAGTTTAGGGCGGCCTGGAAACACCATATATTTT

V gene: TRBV9
J gene: TRBJ2-3
clone size: -
D gene: TRBD2
CDR3 protein: CASSGRTSAADTQYF
CDR3 DNA: TGTGCCAGCAGCGGCCGGACTAGCGCGGCAGATACGCAGTATTTT